The next 10 T cell receptor beta chains were all read from a single sample in a study of post-analysis software for immune sequencing data (dated by TCRdb to the mid-2010s). The library was obtained by PCR. Data came from an Illumina HiSeq 2500. To reduce PCR and sequencing biases, unique molecular identifiers were built into the TCR beta cDNA libraries. The public reads were reanalyzed by TCRdb: fastp trimming at Q25, MiXCR alignment, in-frame beta chains only. Here each entry gathers all rows of one CDR3 protein and keeps the most common genes and DNA. In this sample the table shows approximately 400,000 distinct CDR3 sequences, less than 35% of which occur a single time. The top ten constitute over 10% of the sample. Results the study describes overall, beyond this receptor: Significantly higher frequencies in patients than in controls were found for roughly 5 TRBV segments, including TRBV5-6, TRBV5-1 and TRBV20-1.

Their antigens remain unidentified. Input material: blood. All receptors derive from a girl aged 10-17 years with multiple sclerosis.

The sample holds a few counts of this clonotype. The chain combines TRBV6-5 with TRBJ2-1, with D perhaps being TRBD1 or TRBD2 (5 bases each). In germline, CDR1 is MNHEY, CDR2 SVGAGI. The CDR3 has 15 residues. The ends were cut back, 5 bases at V and 3 bases at J, with 14 bases in the middle. The CDR3 nucleotides read TGTGCCAGCAGTGATCGAGAGGGGTTCTACAATGAGCAGTTCTTC. It specifies CASSDREGFYNEQFF.

The table lists this clonotype with a few counts. The chain links TRBV20-1 to TRBJ2-5; 7 bases align to TRBD2. CDR3 length equals 14 residues. V was clipped by 4 bases and J by 4 bases; unmatched bases: 9. CDR1 DFQATT and CDR2 SNEGSKA come from the germline V gene (reference sequence). CDR3 residues: CSAIAEGRGETQYF. The CDR3 DNA sequence: TGCAGTGCTATAGCGGAGGGGAGGGGAGAGACCCAGTACTTC.

This chain joins TRBV20-1 and TRBJ1-4; 7 positions match TRBD1. The V segment lost 1 base and the J segment 3 bases; nucleotides outside the gene matches: 11. The V gene's germline CDR1 is DFQATT and CDR2 SNEGSKA (reference sequence). CDR3 size: 17 residues. In DNA form, the CDR3 reads TGCAGTGCTAGAGGTTCCTACCAACAGGGGTCTAATGAAAAACTGTTTTTT. Amino acids: CSARGSYQQGSNEKLFF.

The CDR3 sequence is CASSFRAPGPGELFF. In DNA form, the CDR3 reads TGCGCCAGCAGCTTCCGGGCCCCGGGTCCCGGGGAGCTGTTTTTT. The gene calls are TRBV4-1 and TRBJ2-2; D remains ambiguous. Trimming shortened V by 5 bases and J by 6 bases, and 16 bases separated the two germline ends. In germline, CDR1 is MGHRA, CDR2 YSYEKL. The CDR3 is 15 amino acids.

This clonotype came up a few times. The genes are TRBV4-2 and TRBJ1-4; 7 bases agree with TRBD1. V trimming: 4 bases; J trimming: 7 bases; junction bases outside the gene matches: 9. CDR3 length: 15 residues. Per germline, CDR1 LGHNA and CDR2 YNFKEQ. The DNA for the CDR3 is TGTGCCAGCAGCCGAGGAGACAGGGCTAGTGAAAAACTGTTTTTT. It encodes CASSRGDRASEKLFF.

This clonotype was found many times. The chain recombines TRBV12-3 or TRBV12-4 with TRBJ2-1; TRBD2 matches 11 bases. V dropped 5 bases and J dropped 7; count of bases not matched to a gene: 10. The CDR3 sequence is 16 residues long. The CDR3 loop reads CASSDGASGGWNEQFF. DNA of the CDR3: TGTGCCAGCAGTGACGGGGCTAGCGGGGGGTGGAATGAGCAGTTCTTC.

The chain couples TRBV12-3 or TRBV12-4 to TRBJ2-1; 8 bases match TRBD2. J lost 9 bases, V lost 8 bases, and 12 bases had no gene match. This CDR3 has 14 residues. CDR3 amino acids: CASGLGLAGSEQFF. In nucleotides, the CDR3 is TGTGCCAGCGGCCTCGGACTAGCCGGGAGTGAGCAGTTCTTC.

A single count supports this clonotype. The chain carries TRBV20-1 and TRBJ1-4, with D perhaps TRBD1 (6 bases). CDR3 length: 14 residues. V was cut by 1 base and J by 7 bases, with 13 bases left in between. From germline, CDR1 is DFQATT and CDR2 SNEGSKA (reference sequence). CDR3: CSARGRQGSEKLFF. For the CDR3, the DNA is TGCAGTGCTAGAGGTCGCCAGGGGAGTGAAAAACTGTTTTTT.

The CDR3 DNA reads TGTGCCCTGAGGGCGACAGGGGGAAGTAATGAGCAGTTCTTC. It translates to CALRATGGSNEQFF. The rearrangement uses TRBV10-3 and TRBJ2-1; TRBD1 matches 9 bases. The CDR3 has 14 amino acids. Germline V gene lookup returns CDR1 ENHRY and CDR2 SYGVKD. The ends lost 11 bases at V and 7 bases at J; junction bases unmatched: 12.

There are a few counts of this clonotype. The V gene is TRBV2, the J gene TRBJ1-4, with 9 bases identical to TRBD1. Trimming at V came to 6 bases and at J to 4 bases, leaving 6 bases not matched to a gene. In germline, CDR1 is SNHLY, CDR2 FYNNEI. The CDR3 extends over 15 amino acids. DNA for the CDR3: TGTGCCAGCAGAGTGACGGGACAGGGTAATGAAAAACTGTTTTTT. Amino acid sequence: CASRVTGQGNEKLFF.